These 5 T cell receptor beta chains share one sample of origin, sequenced in a study of a mutant IDH1 vaccine in newly diagnosed glioma. The assay was immunoSEQ multiplex PCR, and TCRdb's table has in-frame clones only and misses some. The sample yields 35,000 to 40,000 clones, roughly three quarters seen once. Stated time point: baseline, week 1 (first vaccination visit). The treatment here: pre-vaccination baseline after standard-of-care therapy. The specimen was PBMCs, collected from a glioma patient treated with radiotherapy, temozolomide or both. All receptors come from a man aged 40-55 years with glioma. Some clones in this sample may be carry-over from other donors' samples.

This clone was picked up a small number of times. The rearrangement uses TRBV7-2 and TRBJ2-7, with 9 bases that match TRBD1. The V gene end was trimmed by 4 bases and the J gene end by 2 bases; junction bases not matched to a gene: 12. This CDR3 is built from 17 residues. CDR1 SGHTA and CDR2 FQGNSA come from the germline V gene. CDR3 protein: CASSSRTGTGNTYEQYF. Here the CDR3 DNA reads TGTGCCAGCAGCTCCCGTACCGGGACAGGGAATACCTACGAGCAGTACTTC.

This sequence joins TRBV7-9 and TRBJ1-1; no clear D gene. V shed 8 bases and J shed 6 bases, with 13 bases lying between them. This CDR3 has 12 residues. Per germline, CDR1 SEHNR and CDR2 FQNEAQ (reference sequence). The DNA for the CDR3 is TGTGCCAGCCGAACGGGCCTCGCTGAAGCTTTCTTT. This gives the protein CASRTGLAEAFF.

V and J are TRBV4-2 and TRBJ2-1, with D possibly matching TRBD2 (5 bases). The ends were cut back, 4 bases at V and 0 bases at J, with 22 bases in the middle. The length of the CDR3 is 19 residues. Germline loops: CDR1 LGHNA, CDR2 YNFKEQ. Here the CDR3 reads CASSPRSSLALSSYNEQFF. As DNA, the CDR3 is TGTGCCAGCAGCCCAAGGAGTAGCCTAGCCTTAAGCTCCTACAATGAGCAGTTCTTC.

J is TRBJ1-2 and V is TRBV6-1; D might be TRBD1 (5 bases). From germline, CDR1 is MNHNS and CDR2 SASEGT. This CDR3 spans 11 amino acids. V was cut by 2 bases and J by 7 bases, with 5 bases left in between. CDR3 coding DNA: TGTGCCAGCAGTGAAAGGGGTGGCTACACCTTC. Protein sequence: CASSERGGYTF.

This clone was recorded a few times. The chain couples TRBV25-1 to TRBJ1-5; D unresolved. The CDR3 spans 13 residues. CDR1 is MGHDK and CDR2 is SYGVNS in the germline V gene. Trimming took off 3 bases at V and 2 bases at J, with 5 bases between the two ends. The CDR3 here is CASSEDGNQPQHF. CDR3 DNA sequence: TGTGCCAGCAGTGAGGATGGCAATCAGCCCCAGCATTTT.